The present entry profiles one T cell receptor (beta chain) with its context. Its antigen specificity is not known. No quality values exist for individual bases; no much larger clone is one base distant. Inclusive of the bounding cysteine and phenylalanine, the CDR3 is 16 residues long. The sequence is cut down to CDR3 DNA, 48 bases in frame from base 1. Sequences MNHEY (CDR1) and SVGAGI (CDR2) are obtained from the germline V gene. V is pared back by 2 bases and J by 3 bases, with 16 bases lying between the germline termini. The immunoSEQ Assay was used to sequence TCR beta CDR3 regions from DNA. In the original analysis: To compute T cell density, TCR beta template counts were normalized to usable DNA, which was estimated by amplifying housekeeping genes. The preseqR package was used to estimate richness by extrapolating to 400,000 templates for PBMC samples and to 120,000 templates for tissue samples. Clonality was calculated as one minus Pielou's evenness. Tissue-enriched TCRs were identified by differential abundance testing using productive amino-acid clonotypes, minimum total count 5 and alpha 0.1. The Jaccard Index and the Morisita Overlap Index were used to measure repertoire overlap between compartments. TCR beta CDR3s were clustered by GLIPH together with public tetramer-defined viral CDR3s, and at least three viral sequences plus V-gene enrichment were required for viral motifs. The table comes from immuneACCESS by way of TCRdb, which keeps in-frame sequences with V and J called. Part of the clones is missing from these tables; in studies checked, under half for an unresolved V gene and the rest for unknown reasons. The DNA was the basis for D and trimming; V, J and clone size are from that table. This sample is represented by over 8,000 clones; about 91% of them were singletons. 7.5% of the sample is in the top ten clones.

This specimen belongs to a study of T cells in localized non-small cell lung cancer (dated by TCRdb to the early 2020s). Regarding the research as a whole: T cell repertoires of 200 to 300 early-stage NSCLC patients were analyzed, with tumors being compared against uninvolved tumor-adjacent lungs. The mean age of the NSCLC patients was under 70 years, with 120 to 150 men and 85 to 110 women. The cohort comprised approximately 240 treatment-naïve NSCLC patients with resected, localized lung tumors.

The investigation overall reported the following: Uninvolved tumor-adjacent lung showed the highest T cell clonality, higher than tumor, which suggests more focused antigenic responses in the uninvolved tumor-adjacent lung. Higher blood T cell density associated with longer overall survival, while higher adjacent-lung clonality associated with shorter survival. Multi-region tumor sequencing was not performed, so intratumor heterogeneity could not be excluded. Because of the exploratory design, TCR variables were selected using unadjusted p-values without false-discovery rate correction. Of the top 100 tumor clones, a median of 57 were detected in paired uninvolved adjacent lung; 28 were also among that lung's top 100.

At diagnosis, tumor, uninvolved tumor-adjacent lung and peripheral blood were collected and then preserved as a mix of FFPE and fresh-frozen material. For TCR repertoire profiling, blood samples were analyzed in the form of peripheral blood mononuclear cells. The sequence came from a woman aged 35-75 years with stage I squamous cell lung carcinoma. Recombination linked TRBV6-5 to TRBJ2-5, with TRBD1 tentatively as D gene (7 bases match). Sequenced material: peripheral blood, taken before any cancer treatment. CDR3 reads: CASSYLQGGKEETQYF. The nucleotides are TGTGCCAGCAGTTACCTTCAGGGGGGAAAAGAAGAGACCCAGTACTTC.